The source of this TCR beta chain is a study of blood T cell repertoires in COVID-19. Study-wide background: COVID-19 samples, acute and convalescent, were from the United States, Italy and Spain. T cells, B-cell-depleted T cells, or PBMCs supplied cDNA or gDNA.

Methods used by the authors: The authors estimated nucleated cell counts from reference gene primer amplification. Generated by immunoSEQ multiplex PCR, the TCRdb table keeps only in-frame clones and is missing some. The D gene and trimming were derived from the DNA, and the V and J assignments and clone size from that table. Of approximately 120,000 clones in the sample, around four fifths were seen once. The CDR3 is 14 residues long. From germline, CDR1 is SQVTM and CDR2 ANQGSEA. After removal of 3 bases from V and 6 bases from J, the junction contained 4 bases not matched to a gene. Material: peripheral blood. The TCR comes from a man aged 60-69 years with acute or convalescent COVID-19. This chain links TRBV29-1 with TRBJ2-1, with 11 bases matching TRBD2. CDR3 coding DNA: TGCAGCGTTGACCCCGGGACTAGCGGCAATGAGCAGTTCTTC. Translating gives CSVDPGTSGNEQFF.